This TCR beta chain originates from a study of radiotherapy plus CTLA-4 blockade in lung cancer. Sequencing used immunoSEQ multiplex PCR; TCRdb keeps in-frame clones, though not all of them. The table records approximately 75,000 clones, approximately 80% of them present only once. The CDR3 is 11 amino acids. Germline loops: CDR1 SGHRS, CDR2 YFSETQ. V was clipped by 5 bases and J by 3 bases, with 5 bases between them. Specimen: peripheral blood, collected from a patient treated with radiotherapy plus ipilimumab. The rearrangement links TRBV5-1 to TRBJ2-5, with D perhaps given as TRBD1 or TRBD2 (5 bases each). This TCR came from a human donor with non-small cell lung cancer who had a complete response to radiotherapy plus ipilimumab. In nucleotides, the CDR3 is TGCGCCAGCAGGGGGGAAGAGACCCAGTACTTC. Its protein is CASRGEETQYF.